These 18 T cell receptor beta chains were all obtained from the same sample, sequenced in a study of OX40 agonist ivuxolimab in advanced cancers. Clones were sequenced by immunoSEQ multiplex PCR, and TCRdb holds only the in-frame ones, with some missing. Of 70,000 to 90,000 clones listed, 81% were seen once; the top ten hold 5%. The sample consisted of CD4+ or CD8+ T cells sorted from blood, taken in a trial of the OX40 agonist ivuxolimab. The receptors here all came from an adult with an advanced solid tumor such as melanoma, head and neck, liver or kidney cancer.

The genes are TRBV11-3 and TRBJ2-5; 10 bases line up with TRBD2. J was trimmed by 1 base and V by 7 bases; bases with no gene match: 6. This CDR3 has 15 residues. Germline-derived CDR1 and CDR2 are SGHNT and YENEEA. In nucleotides, the CDR3 is TGTGCCAGCAAGGTTAGCGGGGGGAGCCAAGAGACCCAGTACTTC. Protein: CASKVSGGSQETQYF.

This chain joins TRBV23-1 and TRBJ1-6; the D is unclear. TRBV23-1 qualifies as an ORF whose function is uncertain. The CDR3 contains 15 residues. Trimming cost V 0 bases and J 12 bases, with 15 bases left between them. DNA of the CDR3: TGCGCCAGCAGTCAATCGTTCAAGGACGGAGAACCCCTCCACTTT. Its translation is CASSQSFKDGEPLHF.

This chain joins TRBV21-1 and TRBJ2-1; the table's D gene call, TRBD2, was not cross checked with the DNA. TRBV21-1 is described as a pseudogene. The CDR3 consists of 15 residues. As DNA, the CDR3 is TGTGCCAGCAGCAATCACTCGAGCTCCTACAATGAGCAGTTCTTC. Translating it yields CASSNHSSSYNEQFF.

The rearrangement links TRBV5-1 to TRBJ2-7, with 13 nucleotides matching TRBD2. After removal of 4 bases from V and 3 bases from J, the junction contained 4 bases not matched to a gene. CDR3 length equals 15 residues. Per the germline V gene, CDR1 is SGHRS and CDR2 is YFSETQ. CDR3 sequence (DNA): TGCGCCAGCAGCATAGGACTAGCGGGGGTCTACGAGCAGTACTTC. Protein product: CASSIGLAGVYEQYF. Full variable domain (missing parts from reference TRBV5-1 and TRBJ2-7): KAGVTQTPRYLIKTRGQQVTLSCSPISGHRSVSWYQQTPGQGLQFLFEYFSETQRNKGNFPGRFSGRQFSNSRSEMNVSTLELGDSALYLCASSIGLAGVYEQYFGPGTRLTVT.

The rearrangement uses TRBV9 and TRBJ2-1; D may be TRBD2 (6 bases). The CDR3 extends over 13 amino acids. Germline V CDR1 and CDR2: SGDLS, YYNGEE. With 4 bases removed from V and 7 bases from J, the gap between germline ends came to 12 bases. For the CDR3, the DNA is TGTGCCAGCAGCCTAACCCGGGAGAATGAGCAGTTCTTC. Translated: CASSLTRENEQFF.

V usage is TRBV29-1 and J usage is TRBJ1-5; TRBD1 is a possible D gene (6 bases). Trimming shortened V by 4 bases and J by 0 bases, and 10 bases separated the two germline ends. CDR1 SQVTM and CDR2 ANQGSEA come from the germline V gene. This CDR3 comprises 14 residues. The CDR3 sequence: CSVVGTNSNQPQHF. CDR3 nucleotides: TGCAGCGTTGTTGGGACAAATAGCAATCAGCCCCAGCATTTT. Full variable domain (rest looked up from reference TRBV29-1 and TRBJ1-5): SAVISQKPSRDICQRGTSLTIQCQVDSQVTMMFWYRQQPGQSLTLIATANQGSEATYESGFVIDKFPISRPNLTFSTLTVSNMSPEDSSIYLCSVVGTNSNQPQHFGDGTRLSIL.

This clone was detected only a few times. This sequence joins TRBV6-5 and TRBJ1-2; D uncertain. The CDR3 extends over 15 amino acids. V lost 0 bases and J 7 bases, leaving 15 bases between the germline ends. CDR1 is MNHEY, CDR2 SVGAGI, per germline. The CDR3 loop reads CASSYSIVSAFGYTF. The CDR3 DNA is TGTGCCAGCAGTTACTCGATTGTCTCAGCCTTTGGCTACACCTTC.

This clone was counted a single time. The rearrangement joins TRBV7-9 to TRBJ2-5, with 8 bases lining up with TRBD2. From germline, CDR1 is SEHNR and CDR2 FQNEAQ (reference sequence). The CDR3 totals 14 residues. The trim removed 3 bases at V and 5 bases at J, leaving 5 bases unmatched. DNA for the CDR3: TGTGCCAGCAGCTTTAGCGGGGCAGGGGAGACCCAGTACTTC. Its protein product is CASSFSGAGETQYF.

J is TRBJ2-7 and V is TRBV5-1; the match to TRBD2 covers 7 bases. V was pared by 7 bases and J by 1 base, with 14 bases of the junction left unmatched. The germline V gene has CDR1 SGHRS and CDR2 YFSETQ. The CDR3 has 16 residues. CDR3 sequence reads: CASAPGLAEQSYEQYF. CDR3 nucleotides: TGCGCCAGCGCTCCGGGGCTAGCGGAGCAGTCCTACGAGCAGTACTTC.

A single count supports this clone. The J gene is TRBJ1-4, the V gene TRBV7-9, with D maybe TRBD1 (5 bases). Trimming pared 6 bases from V and 8 bases from J, leaving 22 bases between. This CDR3 comprises 16 residues. Germline assignment: CDR1 SEHNR and CDR2 FQNEAQ (reference sequence). The CDR3 protein is CASSNKGRAGGEKLFF. CDR3 DNA: TGTGCCAGCAGTAATAAGGGCAGGGCCGGGGGAGAAAAACTGTTTTTT.

The chain recombines TRBV7-2 with TRBJ2-4; 10 positions agree with TRBD2. The CDR3 runs 16 residues. The junction had 13 bases not matched to a gene; V was cut back by 5 bases and J by 9 bases. CDR1 and CDR2 (germline): SGHTA, FQGNSA. CDR3 DNA: TGTGCCAGCAGCGGCTTTTTTCAGGGACTAGCGAGCATTCAGTACTTC. This codes for CASSGFFQGLASIQYF.

This clone is a singleton in its sample. J is TRBJ1-2 and V is TRBV18; 7 bases match TRBD1. This CDR3 has 17 amino acids. J lost 2 bases, V lost 3 bases, and 12 bases had no gene match. Germline V CDR1 and CDR2: KGHSH, LQKENI. CDR3 DNA: TGTGCCAGCTCACCCAACCTCGGGGGAGGGGGCAACTATGGCTACACCTTC. Translation: CASSPNLGGGGNYGYTF.

The chain couples TRBV28 to TRBJ2-1, with D possibly being TRBD1 (6 bases). The V gene lost 4 bases and the J gene lost 4 bases, with 17 bases spanning the gap. From germline, CDR1 is MDHEN and CDR2 SYDVKM. The length of the CDR3 is 16 residues. The CDR3 region is CASSSPTGVTYNEQFF. In DNA form, the CDR3 reads TGTGCCAGCAGTTCCCCGACAGGCGTCACTTACAATGAGCAGTTCTTC. The full variable domain, completed using reference TRBV28 and TRBJ2-1, is DVKVTQSSRYLVKRTGEKVFLECVQDMDHENMFWYRQDPGLGLRLIYFSYDVKMKEKGDIPEGYSVSREKKERFSLILESASTNQTSMYLCASSSPTGVTYNEQFFGPGTRLTVL.

The chain carries TRBV5-1 and TRBJ2-7; 8 bases align to TRBD1. Germline lookup yields CDR1 SGHRS and CDR2 YFSETQ. J lost 2 bases, V lost 5 bases, and 9 bases had no gene match. The CDR3 length is 15 residues. CDR3 in DNA: TGCGCCAGCAGTTCTACCGGGACAGGAGCCTACGAGCAGTACTTC. Translating it yields CASSSTGTGAYEQYF.

This clone was seen once. V usage is TRBV6-6 and J usage is TRBJ1-1, with 8 bases fitting TRBD1. The CDR3 contains 13 residues. Germline-derived CDR1 and CDR2 are MNHNY and SVGAGI (reference sequence). J lost 1 base, V lost 9 bases, and 4 bases had no gene match. As DNA, the CDR3 is TGTGCCAGTAAAGACAGGGGGAACACTGAAGCTTTCTTT. It is translated as CASKDRGNTEAFF.

The V call is TRBV5-1, the J call TRBJ1-1, with no clear D. In germline, CDR1 is SGHRS, CDR2 YFSETQ. The length of the CDR3 is 14 residues. Trimming removed 4 bases from V and 5 bases from J, with 15 bases in between. The CDR3 DNA reads TGCGCCAGCAGCCACACCGGCCCCAGTACTGAAGCTTTCTTT. This codes for CASSHTGPSTEAFF.

The V call is TRBV7-2, the J call TRBJ2-5, with TRBD2 matching over 9 bases. J gave up 3 bases and V 2 bases, and 1 base lay outside the gene matches. Germline CDR1 is SGHTA and CDR2 is FQGNSA. The CDR3 contains 14 residues. CDR3 region: CASSLRLAEETQYF. CDR3 DNA: TGTGCCAGCAGCTTACGACTAGCGGAAGAGACCCAGTACTTC.

The rearrangement uses TRBV7-3 and TRBJ2-5, with a possible D match to TRBD1 (5 bases). The germline gives CDR1 SGHTA, CDR2 FQGTGA. V dropped 2 bases and J dropped 3 bases, with 13 bases sitting between them. The CDR3 has 15 residues. CDR3 loop: CASSLGVGLEETQYF. CDR3 nucleotides: TGTGCCAGCAGCTTAGGGGTGGGGCTAGAAGAGACCCAGTACTTC.